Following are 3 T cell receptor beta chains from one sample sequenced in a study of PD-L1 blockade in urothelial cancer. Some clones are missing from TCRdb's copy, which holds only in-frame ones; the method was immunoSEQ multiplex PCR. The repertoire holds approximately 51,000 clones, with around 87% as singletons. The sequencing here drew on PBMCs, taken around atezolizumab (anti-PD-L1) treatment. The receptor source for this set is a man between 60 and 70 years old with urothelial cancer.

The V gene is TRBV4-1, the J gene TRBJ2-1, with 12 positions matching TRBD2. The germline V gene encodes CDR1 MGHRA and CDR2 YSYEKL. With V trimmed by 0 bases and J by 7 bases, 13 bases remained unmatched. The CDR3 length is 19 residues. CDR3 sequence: CASSQDRASGRAERNEQFF. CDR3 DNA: TGCGCCAGCAGCCAAGATAGGGCTAGCGGGAGGGCCGAGAGAAATGAGCAGTTCTTC.

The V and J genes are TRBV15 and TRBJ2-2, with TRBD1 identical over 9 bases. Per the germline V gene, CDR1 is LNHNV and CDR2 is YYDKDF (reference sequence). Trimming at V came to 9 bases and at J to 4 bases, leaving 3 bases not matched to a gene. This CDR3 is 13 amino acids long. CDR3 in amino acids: CATGQGFTGELFF. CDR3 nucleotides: TGTGCCACGGGACAGGGATTCACCGGGGAGCTGTTTTTT.

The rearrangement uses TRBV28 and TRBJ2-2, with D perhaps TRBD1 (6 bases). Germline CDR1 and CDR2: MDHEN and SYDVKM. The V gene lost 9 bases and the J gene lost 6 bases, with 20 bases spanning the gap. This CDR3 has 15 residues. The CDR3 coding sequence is TGTGCCAGTGCTAGCAGGGGCTTTTTCTCCGGGGAGCTGTTTTTT. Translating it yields CASASRGFFSGELFF.